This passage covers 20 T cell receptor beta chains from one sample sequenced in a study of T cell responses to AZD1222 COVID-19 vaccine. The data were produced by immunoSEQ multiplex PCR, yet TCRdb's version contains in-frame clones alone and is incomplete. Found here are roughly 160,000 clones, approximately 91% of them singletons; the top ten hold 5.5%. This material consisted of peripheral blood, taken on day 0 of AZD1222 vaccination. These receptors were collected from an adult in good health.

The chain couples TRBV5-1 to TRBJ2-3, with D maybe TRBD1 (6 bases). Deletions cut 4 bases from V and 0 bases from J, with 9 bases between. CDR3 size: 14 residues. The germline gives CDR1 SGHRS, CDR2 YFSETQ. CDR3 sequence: CASSPDSSTDTQYF. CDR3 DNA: TGCGCCAGCAGCCCGGACAGTAGCACAGATACGCAGTATTTT.

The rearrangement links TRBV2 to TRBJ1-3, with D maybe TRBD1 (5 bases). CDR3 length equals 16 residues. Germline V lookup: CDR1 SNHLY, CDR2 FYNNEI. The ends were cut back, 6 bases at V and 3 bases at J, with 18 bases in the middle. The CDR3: CASSELFGTVGNTIYF. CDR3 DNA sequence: TGTGCCAGCAGCGAGCTTTTCGGGACGGTTGGAAACACCATATATTTT.

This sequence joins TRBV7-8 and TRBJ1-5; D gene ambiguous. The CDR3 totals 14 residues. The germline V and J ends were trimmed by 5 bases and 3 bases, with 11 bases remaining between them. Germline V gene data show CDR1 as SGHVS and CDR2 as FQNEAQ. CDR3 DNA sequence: TGTGCCAGCAGCCCTCCGGGAAACAATCAGCCCCAGCATTTT. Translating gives CASSPPGNNQPQHF.

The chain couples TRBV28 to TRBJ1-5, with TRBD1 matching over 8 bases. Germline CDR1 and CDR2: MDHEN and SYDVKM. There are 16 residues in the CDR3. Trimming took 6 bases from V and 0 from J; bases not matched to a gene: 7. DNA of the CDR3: TGTGCCAGCAGCTTAACCACAGGGGGTAGCAATCAGCCCCAGCATTTT. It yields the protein CASSLTTGGSNQPQHF.

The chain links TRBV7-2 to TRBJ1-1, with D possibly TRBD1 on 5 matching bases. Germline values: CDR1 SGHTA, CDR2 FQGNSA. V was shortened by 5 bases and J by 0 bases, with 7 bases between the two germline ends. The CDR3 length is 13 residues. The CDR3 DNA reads TGTGCCAGCAGCAGGGGAATGAACACTGAAGCTTTCTTT. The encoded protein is CASSRGMNTEAFF.

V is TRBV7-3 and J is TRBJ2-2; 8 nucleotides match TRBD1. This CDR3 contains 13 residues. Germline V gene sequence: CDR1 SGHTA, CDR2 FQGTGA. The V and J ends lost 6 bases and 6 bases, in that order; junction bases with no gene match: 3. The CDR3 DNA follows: TGTGCCAGCAGGTTACAGGGGGCCGGGGAGCTGTTTTTT. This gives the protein CASRLQGAGELFF.

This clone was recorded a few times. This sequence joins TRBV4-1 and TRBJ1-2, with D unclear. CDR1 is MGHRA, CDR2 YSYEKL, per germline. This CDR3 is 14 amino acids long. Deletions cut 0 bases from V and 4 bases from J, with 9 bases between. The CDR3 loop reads CASSQDSVSYGYTF. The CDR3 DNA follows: TGCGCCAGCAGCCAAGACTCCGTTTCCTATGGCTACACCTTC.

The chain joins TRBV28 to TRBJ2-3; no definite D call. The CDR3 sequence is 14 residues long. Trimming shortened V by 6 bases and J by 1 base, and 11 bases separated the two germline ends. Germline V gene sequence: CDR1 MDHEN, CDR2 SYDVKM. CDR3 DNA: TGTGCCAGCAGGAAACCTTTCGGCACAGATACGCAGTATTTT. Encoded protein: CASRKPFGTDTQYF.

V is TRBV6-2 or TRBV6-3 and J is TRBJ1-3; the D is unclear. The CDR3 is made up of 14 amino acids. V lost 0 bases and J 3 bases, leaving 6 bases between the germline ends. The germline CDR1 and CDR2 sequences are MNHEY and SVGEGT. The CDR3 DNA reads TGTGCCAGCAGTTACTCCGACGGTGGAAACACCATATATTTT. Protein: CASSYSDGGNTIYF.

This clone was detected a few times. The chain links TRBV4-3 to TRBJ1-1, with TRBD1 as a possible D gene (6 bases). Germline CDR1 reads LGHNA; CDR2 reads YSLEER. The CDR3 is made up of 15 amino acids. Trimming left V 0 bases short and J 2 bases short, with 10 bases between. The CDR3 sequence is CASSQEGRGNTEAFF. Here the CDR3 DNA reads TGCGCCAGCAGCCAAGAGGGCAGGGGTAACACTGAAGCTTTCTTT.

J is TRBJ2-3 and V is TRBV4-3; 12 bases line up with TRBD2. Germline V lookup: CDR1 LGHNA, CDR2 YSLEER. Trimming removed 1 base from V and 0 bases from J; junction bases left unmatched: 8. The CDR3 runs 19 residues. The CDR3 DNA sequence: TGCGCCAGCAGCCAAGGGGCTAGCGGGGGGGTAACTAGCACAGATACGCAGTATTTT. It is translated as CASSQGASGGVTSTDTQYF.

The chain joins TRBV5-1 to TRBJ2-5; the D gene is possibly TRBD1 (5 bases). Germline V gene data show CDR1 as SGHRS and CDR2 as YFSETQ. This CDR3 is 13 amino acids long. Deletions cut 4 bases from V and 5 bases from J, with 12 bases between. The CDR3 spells CASSAGASETQYF. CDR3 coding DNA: TGCGCCAGCAGCGCTGGGGCATCTGAGACCCAGTACTTC. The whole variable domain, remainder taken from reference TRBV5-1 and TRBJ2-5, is KAGVTQTPRYLIKTRGQQVTLSCSPISGHRSVSWYQQTPGQGLQFLFEYFSETQRNKGNFPGRFSGRQFSNSRSEMNVSTLELGDSALYLCASSAGASETQYFGPGTRLLVL.

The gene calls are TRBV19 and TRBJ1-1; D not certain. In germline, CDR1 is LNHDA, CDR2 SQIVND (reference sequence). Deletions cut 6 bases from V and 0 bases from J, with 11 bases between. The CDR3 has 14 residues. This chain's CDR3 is CASRPVGLNTEAFF. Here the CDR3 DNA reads TGTGCCAGTAGACCGGTGGGATTGAACACTGAAGCTTTCTTT.

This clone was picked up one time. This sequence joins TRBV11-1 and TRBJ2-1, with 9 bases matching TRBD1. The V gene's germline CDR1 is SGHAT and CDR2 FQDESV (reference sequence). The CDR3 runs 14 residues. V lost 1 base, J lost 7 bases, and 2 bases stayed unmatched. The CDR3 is CASSLGQGGNEQFF. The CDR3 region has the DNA TGTGCCAGCAGCTTAGGACAGGGGGGGAATGAGCAGTTCTTC.

CDR3 sequence reads: CAWSGRANSPLHF. The CDR3 DNA is TGTGCCTGGAGCGGCAGGGCCAATTCACCCCTCCACTTT. The chain employs TRBV30 and TRBJ1-6; maybe TRBD1 (5 bases). The CDR3 is 13 amino acids. Germline V lookup: CDR1 GTSNPN, CDR2 SVGIG (reference sequence). V gave up 3 bases and J gave up 7 bases, with 10 bases separating them.

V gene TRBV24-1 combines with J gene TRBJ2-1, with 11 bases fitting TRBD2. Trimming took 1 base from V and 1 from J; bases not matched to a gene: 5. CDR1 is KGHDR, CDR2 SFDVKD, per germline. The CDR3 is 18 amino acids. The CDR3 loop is CATSDFRGTSGSYNEQFF. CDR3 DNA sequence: TGTGCCACCAGTGATTTCCGGGGGACTAGCGGATCCTACAATGAGCAGTTCTTC.

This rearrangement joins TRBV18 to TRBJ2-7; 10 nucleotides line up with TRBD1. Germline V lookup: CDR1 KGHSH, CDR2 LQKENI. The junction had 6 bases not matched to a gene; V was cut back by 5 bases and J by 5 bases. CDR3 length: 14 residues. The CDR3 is CASSLTGTGDEQYF. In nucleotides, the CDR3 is TGTGCCAGCTCATTGACCGGGACAGGGGACGAGCAGTACTTC.

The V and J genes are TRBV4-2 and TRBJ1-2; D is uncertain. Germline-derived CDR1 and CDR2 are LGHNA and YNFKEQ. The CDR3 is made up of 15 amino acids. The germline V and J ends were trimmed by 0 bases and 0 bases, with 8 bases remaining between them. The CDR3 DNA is TGTGCCAGCAGCCAAGACCCGGGCTCTAACTATGGCTACACCTTC. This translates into CASSQDPGSNYGYTF.

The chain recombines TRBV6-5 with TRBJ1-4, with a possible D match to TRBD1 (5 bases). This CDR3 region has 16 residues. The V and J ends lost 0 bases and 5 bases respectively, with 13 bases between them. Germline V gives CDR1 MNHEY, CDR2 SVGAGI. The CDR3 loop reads CASSYSWGRKNEKLFF. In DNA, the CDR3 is TGTGCCAGCAGTTACTCCTGGGGACGAAAGAATGAAAAACTGTTTTTT.

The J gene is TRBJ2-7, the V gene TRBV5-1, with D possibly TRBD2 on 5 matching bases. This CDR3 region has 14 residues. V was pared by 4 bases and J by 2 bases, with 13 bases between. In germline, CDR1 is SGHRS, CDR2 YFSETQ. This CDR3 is CASSPGLGTYEQYF. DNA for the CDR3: TGCGCCAGCAGCCCCGGACTGGGGACCTACGAGCAGTACTTC.